This T cell receptor beta chain was sequenced during a study of CD8 T cells in Susac syndrome. TCR beta sequencing was performed on blood CD8+ and CD4+ T cells. TEMRA cells were FACS-enriched, unlike CD8+ and CD4+ T cells, which were negatively isolated. When the RNA was reverse transcribed, random hexamers were used with an input of roughly 0.45 to 1 ug. It was immunoSEQ multiplex PCR that amplified TCR beta CDR3 across 54 Vbeta and 13 Jbeta. TCRdb fed the immunoSEQ multiplex PCR reads into MiXCR, producing one record per CDR3 protein. This table holds roughly 130,000 distinct CDR3 sequences, 90% to 95% found once. The CDR3 extends over 14 amino acids. Germline V lookup: CDR1 SEHNR, CDR2 FQNEAQ (reference sequence). V was pared by 5 bases and J by 2 bases, with 6 bases of the junction left unmatched.

V gene TRBV7-9 combines with J gene TRBJ2-7; TRBD1 matches at 7 bases. This receptor was identified in a human donor in good health. Sequenced input: CD4+ T cells from PBMCs. The CDR3 loop reads CASSLGQVAYEQYF. DNA for the CDR3: TGTGCCAGCAGCCTTGGACAGGTCGCCTACGAGCAGTACTTC.